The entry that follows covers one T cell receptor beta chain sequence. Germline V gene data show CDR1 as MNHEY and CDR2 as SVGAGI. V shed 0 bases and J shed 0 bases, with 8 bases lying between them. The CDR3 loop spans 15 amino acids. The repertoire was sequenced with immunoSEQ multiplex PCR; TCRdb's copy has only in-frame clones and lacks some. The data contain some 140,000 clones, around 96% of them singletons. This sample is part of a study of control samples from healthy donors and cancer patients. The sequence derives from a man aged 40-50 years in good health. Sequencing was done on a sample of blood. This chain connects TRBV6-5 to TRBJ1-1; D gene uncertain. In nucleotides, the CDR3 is TGTGCCAGCAGTTACTCAACGACCCTGAACACTGAAGCTTTCTTT. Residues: CASSYSTTLNTEAFF.